These 16 T cell receptor beta chains originate from one sample sequenced in a study of blood T cell repertoires in COVID-19. TCRdb's table, derived via immunoSEQ multiplex PCR, lists solely in-frame clones and lacks some. The sample includes more than 90,000 clones, 77% of them seen just once. Material: peripheral blood. These receptors were collected from a woman over 75 with acute or convalescent COVID-19.

This sequence joins TRBV28 and TRBJ2-7; maybe TRBD1 (6 bases). There are 15 residues in the CDR3. With 7 bases removed from V and 1 base from J, the gap between germline ends came to 17 bases. Per germline, CDR1 MDHEN and CDR2 SYDVKM. In DNA, the CDR3 is TGTGCCAGCACCCTTACAGGGAAAGGTTCCTACGAGCAGTACTTC. Amino acid sequence: CASTLTGKGSYEQYF.

This chain links TRBV11-2 with TRBJ2-1, with D possibly matching TRBD2 (5 bases). The V gene lost 5 bases and the J gene lost 0 bases, with 14 bases spanning the gap. This CDR3 is built from 16 residues. Germline V gene lookup returns CDR1 SGHAT and CDR2 FQNNGV. Written as DNA, the CDR3 is TGTGCCAGCAGCGGCCTTGTGGGGAGCTCCTACAATGAGCAGTTCTTC. This sequence encodes CASSGLVGSSYNEQFF.

Ten or more counts support this clone. The J gene is TRBJ1-1, the V gene TRBV25-1; D is possibly TRBD1 (6 bases). CDR3 length: 15 residues. Trimming removed 2 bases at V and 1 base at J, with 11 bases between. The germline V gene has CDR1 MGHDK and CDR2 SYGVNS. CDR3 loop: CASSEADRTNTEAFF. CDR3 coding DNA: TGTGCCAGCAGTGAAGCCGACAGGACGAACACTGAAGCTTTCTTT.

This clone was observed a few times. This chain joins TRBV4-3 and TRBJ1-6, with no clear D. V dropped 0 bases and J dropped 10 bases, with 10 bases sitting between them. The CDR3 totals 14 residues. Germline-derived CDR1 and CDR2 are LGHNA and YSLEER. The CDR3 loop reads CASSQDSGLSPLHF. CDR3 DNA sequence: TGCGCCAGCAGCCAAGATAGCGGACTATCACCCCTCCACTTT.

The gene calls are TRBV28 and TRBJ2-7; 11 bases agree with TRBD1. This CDR3 spans 15 amino acids. After removal of 5 bases from V and 4 bases from J, the junction contained 7 bases not matched to a gene. Germline CDR1 MDHEN, CDR2 SYDVKM. The chain's CDR3 is CASSPPGTGGYEQYF. The CDR3 coding sequence is TGTGCCAGCAGTCCCCCGGGGACAGGGGGGTACGAGCAGTACTTC.

The CDR3 DNA reads TGTGCCAGCAGCTTATCTGCCCTAGCGGGAGTGGGTCCCAATGAGCAGTTCTTC. Amino acids: CASSLSALAGVGPNEQFF. V usage is TRBV7-3 and J usage is TRBJ2-1; 10 nucleotides line up with TRBD2. CDR3 length: 18 amino acids. Trimming took 2 bases from V and 6 from J; bases not matched to a gene: 13. CDR1 and CDR2 (germline): SGHTA, FQGTGA.

The chain carries TRBV25-1 and TRBJ1-3; TRBD1 is a possible D gene (6 bases). With 9 bases removed from V and 2 bases from J, the gap between germline ends came to 14 bases. This CDR3 contains 14 residues. Germline V gene lookup returns CDR1 MGHDK and CDR2 SYGVNS. DNA for the CDR3: TGTGCCAGTAAACCTCAGGGGACTGGAAACACCATATATTTT. Protein product: CASKPQGTGNTIYF.

The rearrangement joins TRBV6-5 to TRBJ1-5; 7 nucleotides align to TRBD1. This CDR3 is 13 amino acids long. CDR1 is MNHEY and CDR2 is SVGAGI in the germline V gene. Trimming at V came to 6 bases and at J to 2 bases, leaving 1 base not matched to a gene. CDR3 nucleotides: TGTGCCAGCAGAGGACAGGGCAATCAGCCCCAGCATTTT. This translates into CASRGQGNQPQHF.

The chain is built from TRBV6-1 and TRBJ1-2; unclear D gene. Per the germline V gene, CDR1 is MNHNS and CDR2 is SASEGT. The germline V and J ends were trimmed by 1 base and 0 bases, with 9 bases remaining between them. The length of the CDR3 is 15 residues. For the CDR3, the DNA is TGTGCCAGCAGTGAAGTTCATACTGCTAACTATGGCTACACCTTC. Translating it yields CASSEVHTANYGYTF.

The chain is built from TRBV4-1 and TRBJ2-5; D may be TRBD2 (5 bases). In germline, CDR1 is MGHRA, CDR2 YSYEKL. The CDR3 contains 16 residues. Between the trimmed V and J ends, which lost 0 bases and 4 bases, there was a span of 15 bases. The CDR3 DNA sequence: TGCGCCAGCAGCCAAGATCGCGAGATAGCGAGAGAGACCCAGTACTTC. Its protein is CASSQDREIARETQYF.

The rearrangement joins TRBV7-2 to TRBJ1-5; D gene ambiguous. This CDR3 is 15 amino acids long. V lost 1 base, J lost 3 bases, and 10 bases lay in between. Germline CDR1 is SGHTA and CDR2 is FQGNSA. The CDR3: CASSLDWRPNQPQHF. CDR3 sequence (DNA): TGTGCCAGCAGCTTAGATTGGAGACCCAATCAGCCCCAGCATTTT.

This clone has only one observation. This chain links TRBV7-9 with TRBJ1-2; 7 bases are shared with TRBD1. Germline assignment: CDR1 SEHNR and CDR2 FQNEAQ (reference sequence). V trimming: 5 bases; J trimming: 1 base; junction bases outside the gene matches: 7. The length of the CDR3 is 15 residues. This CDR3 reads CASSLGTEFNYGYTF. The CDR3 DNA reads as TGTGCCAGCAGCCTGGGGACAGAGTTTAACTATGGCTACACCTTC.

The chain joins TRBV19 to TRBJ1-3, with D hard to call. CDR1 LNHDA and CDR2 SQIVND come from the germline V gene (reference sequence). The CDR3 covers 14 residues. Trimming stripped 7 bases from V and 0 bases from J, with 10 bases between. The CDR3 spells CASIRGGSGNTIYF. The CDR3 DNA sequence: TGTGCCAGTATACGTGGAGGCTCTGGAAACACCATATATTTT. Drawing the rest from reference TRBV19 and TRBJ1-3, the complete variable domain is DGGITQSPKYLFRKEGQNVTLSCEQNLNHDAMYWYRQDPGQGLRLIYYSQIVNDFQKGDIAEGYSVSREKKESFPLTVTSAQKNPTAFYLCASIRGGSGNTIYFGEGSWLTVV.

Turning to this clone: Within the sample, other DNA sequences also encode this same CDR3. This chain connects TRBV7-2 to TRBJ2-7, with D hard to call. Trimming shortened V by 1 base and J by 3 bases, and 4 bases separated the two germline ends. The CDR3 contains 12 residues. Per germline, CDR1 SGHTA and CDR2 FQGNSA. CDR3 coding DNA: TGTGCCAGCAGCTTAGACTTCTACGAGCAGTACTTC. Its protein is CASSLDFYEQYF.

The table lists this clone with a few counts. The chain combines TRBV15 with TRBJ1-6, with TRBD1 as a possible D gene (6 bases). There are 14 residues in the CDR3. Germline V gives CDR1 LNHNV, CDR2 YYDKDF (reference sequence). Trimming pared 4 bases from V and 10 bases from J, leaving 14 bases between. The CDR3 region has the DNA TGTGCCACCAGCAACAGGGTCTCGGGCTCACCCCTCCACTTT. Protein sequence: CATSNRVSGSPLHF.

The gene calls are TRBV6-5 and TRBJ1-2; perhaps TRBD1 as D (6 bases). Germline CDR1 reads MNHEY; CDR2 reads SVGAGI. The CDR3 spans 16 residues. V was cut by 0 bases and J by 4 bases, with 15 bases left in between. In DNA, the CDR3 is TGTGCCAGCAGTTACTCGTCCCAGGGGTGGGCCTATGGCTACACCTTC. Translation: CASSYSSQGWAYGYTF.